What follows describes a single TCR beta chain. Germline values: CDR1 MNHNS, CDR2 SASEGT. The CDR3 contains 14 residues. V was pared by 2 bases and J by 4 bases, with 11 bases between. Sequencing used immunoSEQ multiplex PCR; TCRdb keeps in-frame clones, though not all of them. The table records just under 150,000 clones, roughly 84% of them present only once. The data stem from a study of blood T cell repertoires in COVID-19. V is TRBV6-1 and J is TRBJ1-1; tentatively, D is TRBD1 (6 bases). This receptor was obtained from a human donor in a cohort sampled during active COVID-19. The sequenced sample was peripheral blood. The CDR3 nucleotides are TGTGCCAGCAGTGAAAGGGGGTTCGGCACTGAAGCTTTCTTT. Protein: CASSERGFGTEAFF.